This entry is about one TCR beta chain. This clone was seen just once. Which antigen it targets is not known. Base qualities were left out, and no much larger clone turns up one base away. The ViraFEST assay stimulated PBMC with viral peptide pools and then used TCR sequencing to identify antigen-specific CD4+ T cell clonotypes by expansion. After around 11 days of culture, CD4+ T cells were isolated with the EasySep CD4+ T cell isolation kit. The absence of prior SARS-CoV-2 infection in healthy vaccine recipients was confirmed by negative nucleocapsid antibodies before and after vaccination. Each well held around 2 million PBMC cultured in IMDM containing roughly 5% human AB serum, roughly 9.6 IU/ml IL-2 and gentamicin, along with approximately 10 ug/ml peptides. On days 3 and 7, half of the culture medium was replaced with fresh IL-2-containing medium. Unless noted otherwise, every peptide stimulation condition was grown in triplicate wells. PBMC were separated from whole blood using Ficoll-Paque Plus gradient centrifugation and were then either cryopreserved at -140C or used fresh. The spike proteins of SARS-CoV-2 and of the common cold coronaviruses HCoV-NL63, HCoV-OC43 and HCoV-229E were spanned by overlapping peptide pools. The QIAamp micro DNA kit was used to extract genomic DNA from the cultured CD4+ T cells.

The sample is drawn from a study of vaccination effects on CD4 cells after COVID-19 (dated by TCRdb to between 2020 and 2023). Regarding the complete study: Two doses of either the BNT162b2 or the mRNA-1273 mRNA SARS-CoV-2 vaccine were administered to participants. SARS-CoV-2 spike-specific CD4+ TCR repertoires were compared before and after mRNA vaccination in COVID-19 convalescent patients and in infection-naive vaccine recipients. Cultures from other donors in the study were sequenced using the Oncomine TCR Beta short-read assay on an Illumina iSeq 100. The full study included over 8 COVID-19 convalescent patients and a handful of SARS-CoV-2-naive healthy vaccine recipients. What the authors observed across the whole study: In healthy vaccine recipients, vaccine-induced clones were almost all SARS-CoV-2 mono-reactive, with only 1 of 255 cross-reactive with common cold coronaviruses. Only a small number of convalescent patients were included, and no early post-infection timepoints were available, which limited the study. Marked clonal contraction was observed in both infection-induced and vaccine-induced clones at late post-vaccination timepoints, consistent with waning T cell responses.

Taken from the germline V gene, the CDR1 and CDR2 loops are SGHTA and FQGNSA. For this chain, trimming is 5 bases at the V end and 5 bases at the J end, and the number of junction bases without a gene match is 8. The CDR3 has 15 amino acids, counting the end cysteine and phenylalanine. Just the 45-base CDR3 DNA is kept, in frame starting at base 1. The library was generated by the immunoSEQ multiplex PCR assay. DNA from the cultured, isolated CD4+ T cells was subjected to TCR beta CDR3 sequencing. The original pipeline was this. Non-productive TCR sequences were removed and reads were trimmed to the CDR3 region, keeping CDR3s of at least 7 amino acids. The MANAFEST web app was used to identify antigen-specific clonotypes by comparing expansion in peptide wells with expansion in reference cultures. To be called positive, a clone needed expansion at FDR<0.05 compared with the reference and with all other wells, an odds ratio greater than 5, and a frequency greater than 0.1% in two replicate wells. A clonotype was defined as cross-reactive if the clonotype was significantly expanded both in SARS-CoV-2 spike wells and in at least one common cold coronavirus spike condition. Using the stringdist R package, CDR3 similarity was measured by Levenshtein distance, and unrooted trees were constructed with ape in R 3.6.1. Entries here come from immuneACCESS through TCRdb and include only in-frame sequences with V and J called. Some clones fail to appear in such tables; in the studies checked, an unresolved V gene covers under half of the shortfall, and the cause of the remainder is unknown. Clone size and the V and J calls come from that table; the DNA yielded D and trimming. The sample table records tens of thousands of clones; 78% of these occur just once. The top ten clones comprise 8% to 11% of the sample.

The specimen comprised CD4+ T cells from PBMCs cultured with SARS-CoV-2 spike peptides, sampled before COVID-19 vaccination. The sample's cell subset or site label is to be understood as: SARS-CoV-2 spike overlapping peptide pool stimulation. The clonotype originates from a human donor who received a COVID-19 vaccine. Recombination linked TRBV7-2 to TRBJ2-3, with 9 middle bases fitting TRBD2. In nucleotide form, the sequence is TGTGCCAGCAGCCCACGAGCGGGGGGTCGAGATACGCAGTATTTT. It codes for CASSPRAGGRDTQYF.